This entry describes one TCR beta chain. What it binds is not known. CDR1 and CDR2 (germline): SGHAT, FQNNGV. J gave up 3 bases and V 5 bases, and 6 bases lay outside the gene matches. This CDR3 spans 15 amino acids. The data stem from a study of T-cell memory formation after mild COVID-19. On the study more broadly: Across donors, TCR clusters were largely donor specific. Regarding the study as a whole: Cross-reactive memory seemingly joined, as some responding clones were found in pre-infection memory. Nothing showed for sure that second-wave clones peaking on day 37 were SARS-CoV-2 specific.

A single record per CDR3 protein comes from TCRdb applying MiXCR to the 5' RACE reads. The table has about 240,000 distinct CDR3 sequences, approximately 9% seen once; the top ten hold roughly 21%. V is TRBV11-2 and J is TRBJ2-1; 8 bases line up with TRBD2. The material sequenced was PBMCs or a T cell subset sorted from them (not recorded which). This TCR was sampled from a man aged 18 to 35 who had mild COVID-19 (a few samples of this study predate the infection). Cell type and time point are not known. The CDR3 DNA is TGTGCCAGCAGCCGTGTCACTAGCGGCTACAATGAGCAGTTCTTC. Translation gives CASSRVTSGYNEQFF.